Listed below are T cell receptor beta chains from one sample, sequenced in a study of T cell changes during pregnancy in multiple sclerosis. The protocol was immunoSEQ multiplex PCR, while the TCRdb copy is restricted to in-frame clones and leaves out a portion. The repertoire has about 26,000 clones, nearly 90% of them found once; the top ten carry roughly 15%. The specimen was CD8+ T cells from peripheral blood mononuclear cells, collected in the second trimester of pregnancy. These receptors were obtained from a female donor with multiple sclerosis, enrolled in a pregnancy study. CDR3s include the opening cysteine and the closing phenylalanine or tryptophan. A D gene is named only where the DNA matches it firmly. Clone size is given for some rows only: seen once, a few or many times, or a class if the clone is expanded.

clone_size | j_call | d_call | v_call | cdr3_aa
- | TRBJ1-2 | TRBD1 | TRBV28 | CASRPGTGASGYTF
- | TRBJ2-5 | - | TRBV5-6 | CASSSPPAGETQYF
- | TRBJ1-2 | - | TRBV28 | CASSPLEGDYYGYTF
- | TRBJ2-7 | - | TRBV4-2 | CASSPLAGKYEQYF
- | TRBJ1-4 | - | TRBV28 | CASSDGMPGTNEKLFF
- | TRBJ2-7 | TRBD1 | TRBV27 | CASSFGAGGDEQYF
- | TRBJ2-7 | TRBD2 | TRBV28 | CASSFIGLAPPATLEQYF
- | TRBJ2-3 | TRBD2 | TRBV19 | CASSGLLAGADTDTQYF
- | TRBJ2-5 | - | TRBV7-2 | CASTRREGETQYF
- | TRBJ2-4 | - | TRBV6-6 | CASSSPGTLKNIQYF
- | TRBJ2-3 | TRBD1 | TRBV5-6 | CASRPTGADTQYF
- | TRBJ1-2 | - | TRBV13 | CASSQRGGMDYGYTF
- | TRBJ2-7 | TRBD2 | TRBV15 | CATSRDPLAGPISLSYEQYF
- | TRBJ1-4 | - | TRBV27 | CASSSRPFNEKLFF
once | TRBJ2-3 | TRBD2 | TRBV5-1 | CASSLRYLAGVTDTQYF
- | TRBJ2-3 | - | TRBV19 | CASSIGYSDSTDTQYF
- | TRBJ1-1 | - | TRBV7-6 | CASSFGGDTEAFF
- | TRBJ1-5 | - | TRBV28 | CASSPPGQPQHF
- | TRBJ2-2 | TRBD1 | TRBV6-1 | CANRQGALSGELFF
- | TRBJ2-3 | - | TRBV7-9 | CASSLARDGTQYF
- | TRBJ1-2 | - | TRBV21-1 | CASSKVTGGGYTF
- | TRBJ1-1 | TRBD1 | TRBV19 | CASSPRTGTNTEAFF
- | TRBJ2-3 | - | TRBV21-1 | CASSKVGLTSGNPDTQYF
- | TRBJ2-1 | TRBD1 | TRBV4-2 | CASSPKGDRGNEQFF
- | TRBJ2-3 | - | TRBV2 | CASSDLGGLAPESQYF
- | TRBJ2-1 | TRBD2 | TRBV27 | CASRRGGVGDEQFF
- | TRBJ2-1 | TRBD2 | TRBV9 | CASSAGTSVLNEQFF